The clone carrying this TCR beta chain came up many times. Synthesis of cDNA was carried out by template-switch 5'RACE. The reaction used 10-nucleotide random UMIs. One entry per CDR3 protein results from TCRdb running MiXCR on the 5' RACE reads. The sample has tens of thousands of distinct CDR3 sequences, under 13% seen once. These data are taken from a study of neurological immune-mediated disorders. There are 14 residues in the CDR3. The V gene's germline CDR1 is LNHNV and CDR2 YYDKDF (reference sequence). V lost 2 bases to trimming and J lost 1 base, with 9 bases between them. The TCR originated in a man aged 35-49 years in good health. The sequenced material came from PBMCs. This rearrangement joins TRBV15 to TRBJ2-7; D is undetermined. The CDR3 loop is CATSRQTDSYEQYF. CDR3 nucleotides: TGTGCCACCAGCAGACAGACTGATTCCTACGAGCAGTACTTC.